The entry below gives a single T cell receptor beta chain sequence along with its context. Only in-frame clones appear in the TCRdb table, and some are missing; sequencing was by immunoSEQ multiplex PCR. The sample includes about 110,000 clones, roughly nine tenths of them seen just once. The data were taken from a study of T cell changes during pregnancy in multiple sclerosis. After removal of 5 bases from V and 4 bases from J, the junction contained 7 bases not matched to a gene. The CDR3 length is 16 residues. The V gene's germline CDR1 is SGHAT and CDR2 FQNNGV. This TCR derives from a female donor with multiple sclerosis, enrolled in a pregnancy study. This specimen consisted of peripheral blood, obtained before pregnancy. The V call is TRBV11-2, the J call TRBJ2-7; 14 positions agree with TRBD2. In DNA form, the CDR3 reads TGTGCCAGCAGCATCGGGACTAGCGGGAGATTTTACGAGCAGTACTTC. Translated: CASSIGTSGRFYEQYF.